This TCR beta chain originates from a study of shared clonotypes between healthy human individuals. CD45RO-negative, CCR7-positively selected cells formed the naive CD8 fraction, excluding terminally differentiated effector memory CD45RA+ cells. Genomic DNA per cell subset filled all wells of several immunoSEQ plates. Assay: immunoSEQ multiplex PCR; the TCRdb copy retains only in-frame clones and omits some. The sample lists about 680,000 clones, 92% seen once, with nearly 25% in the top ten. The CDR3 has 12 amino acids. V was clipped by 5 bases and J by 4 bases, with 8 bases between them. CDR1 is SEHNR, CDR2 FQNEAQ, per germline (reference sequence). On this clone itself: The same CDR3 can be traced to other DNA sequences in this sample.

The sequencing input was naive CD8+ T cells sorted from blood. This TCR was recovered from a man aged 25-45 years in good health. V usage is TRBV7-9 and J usage is TRBJ1-1; no clear D gene. The CDR3 is CASSRAGTEAFF. In DNA form, the CDR3 reads TGTGCCAGCAGCAGGGCGGGCACTGAAGCTTTCTTT.